This T cell receptor (beta chain) comes out of a study of T cell repertoires in cytomegalovirus infection. Note on this clonotype: Its antigen is not identified.

The germline V gene has CDR1 SGHDN and CDR2 FVKESK. V lost 1 base and J lost 8; bases outside the gene matches: 8. The CDR3 is 15 amino acids. From the reads, TCRdb called clonotypes with MiXCR, one entry per CDR3 protein. The sample has approximately 70,000 distinct CDR3 sequences, around 21% seen once. The material sequenced was PBMCs, sequenced either directly or after in vitro stimulation (not recorded which). This chain connects TRBV14 to TRBJ2-1; TRBD2 aligns across 7 bases. This receptor was obtained from a human donor in good health (CMV status not recorded). Some clones in this sample may be carry-over from other donors' samples. CDR3 protein: CASSQGGSLSDEQFF. The CDR3 DNA sequence: TGTGCCAGCAGCCAAGGCGGGAGTTTGAGCGATGAGCAGTTCTTC.